Below, one T cell receptor beta chain is given with its context. The antigen is unknown. The table came from immunoSEQ multiplex PCR; TCRdb's copy has only in-frame clones and leaves some out. In the table there are about 70,000 clones, about 93% of which are singletons. The data were obtained in a study of cytomegalovirus exposure and HLA in healthy donors. Regarding the study as a whole: Some TCR beta chains (164 of them) were listed as cytomegalovirus-associated. In vitro checks showed that a few CMV-associated chains really do target CMV antigens. The tendency of first-cohort TCR clusters to co-occur in the 100 to 150 validation repertoires was identified by a subsequent analysis.

Trimming removed 10 bases from V and 3 bases from J, with 19 bases in between. Germline V gene data show CDR1 as SNHLY and CDR2 as FYNNEI. The length of the CDR3 is 15 residues. The receptor's source is a woman aged 18-30 years in good health and CMV-seropositive. Source material: PBMCs. The chain is built from TRBV2 and TRBJ2-1; a weak D match, TRBD2 (6 bases). CDR3 in amino acids: CATTPRRRGYNEQFF. In DNA, the CDR3 is TGTGCCACCACCCCCCGACGGCGGGGCTACAATGAGCAGTTCTTC.